This TCR beta chain was identified during a study of OX40 agonist ivuxolimab in advanced cancers. The wider study: The group had a mean age of around 60 years, ranged from about 20 to 90, and was 75% to 85% male.

Repertoires were generated with immunoSEQ multiplex PCR, while TCRdb's copy carries only in-frame clones and drops some. The repertoire holds 65,000 to 95,000 clones, around 94% seen once, with roughly 9.8% in the top ten. Samples of blood were obtained at baseline, on cycle 4 day 1, and on cycle 7 day 1. Study outcomes and limitations: Some of the nonresponding patients also showed low levels of normalized T-cell clonal expansion.

To note about this clone: The target antigen is unknown.

CDR3 length equals 15 residues. V was trimmed by 1 base and J by 3 bases, leaving 7 bases between them. Germline CDR1 is SEHNR and CDR2 is FQNEAQ (reference sequence). The clonotype originates from an adult with an advanced solid tumor such as melanoma, head and neck, liver or kidney cancer. V usage is TRBV7-9 and J usage is TRBJ1-6; D is unclear. This specimen consisted of CD4+ or CD8+ T cells sorted from blood, obtained in a trial of the OX40 agonist ivuxolimab. CDR3 region: CASSLGEGYNSPLHF. DNA for the CDR3: TGTGCCAGCAGCTTAGGCGAGGGCTATAATTCACCCCTCCACTTT.